This TCR beta chain was identified during a study of siplizumab effects on memory and regulatory T cells. Study outcomes and limitations: Naive or memory phenotype assignment was not possible for roughly 80-95% of proliferating CD4+ or CD8+ clones. Alloreactive sequences tracing back to unstimulated CD4+ memory cells were significantly reduced by siplizumab.

Germline lookup yields CDR1 SGHTA and CDR2 FQGNSA. Trimming shortened V by 2 bases and J by 9 bases, and 5 bases separated the two germline ends. This CDR3 is 11 amino acids long. Sequenced by immunoSEQ multiplex PCR; TCRdb stores in-frame clones only, minus some. The profile shows more than 95,000 clones, approximately 93% of them singletons. As for this clone: Its cognate antigen is unknown.

This clonotype was obtained from a human donor in good health. Sequenced input: Tregs sorted from blood. This chain links TRBV7-2 with TRBJ2-1; D is ambiguous. This CDR3 reads CASSLYFEQFF. DNA for the CDR3: TGTGCCAGCAGCTTATATTTTGAGCAGTTCTTC. Full variable domain (rest looked up from reference TRBV7-2 and TRBJ2-1): GAGVSQSPSNKVTEKGKDVELRCDPISGHTALYWYRQSLGQGLEFLIYFQGNSAPDKSGLPSDRFSAERTGGSVSTLTIQRTQQEDSAVYLCASSLYFEQFFGPGTRLTVL.